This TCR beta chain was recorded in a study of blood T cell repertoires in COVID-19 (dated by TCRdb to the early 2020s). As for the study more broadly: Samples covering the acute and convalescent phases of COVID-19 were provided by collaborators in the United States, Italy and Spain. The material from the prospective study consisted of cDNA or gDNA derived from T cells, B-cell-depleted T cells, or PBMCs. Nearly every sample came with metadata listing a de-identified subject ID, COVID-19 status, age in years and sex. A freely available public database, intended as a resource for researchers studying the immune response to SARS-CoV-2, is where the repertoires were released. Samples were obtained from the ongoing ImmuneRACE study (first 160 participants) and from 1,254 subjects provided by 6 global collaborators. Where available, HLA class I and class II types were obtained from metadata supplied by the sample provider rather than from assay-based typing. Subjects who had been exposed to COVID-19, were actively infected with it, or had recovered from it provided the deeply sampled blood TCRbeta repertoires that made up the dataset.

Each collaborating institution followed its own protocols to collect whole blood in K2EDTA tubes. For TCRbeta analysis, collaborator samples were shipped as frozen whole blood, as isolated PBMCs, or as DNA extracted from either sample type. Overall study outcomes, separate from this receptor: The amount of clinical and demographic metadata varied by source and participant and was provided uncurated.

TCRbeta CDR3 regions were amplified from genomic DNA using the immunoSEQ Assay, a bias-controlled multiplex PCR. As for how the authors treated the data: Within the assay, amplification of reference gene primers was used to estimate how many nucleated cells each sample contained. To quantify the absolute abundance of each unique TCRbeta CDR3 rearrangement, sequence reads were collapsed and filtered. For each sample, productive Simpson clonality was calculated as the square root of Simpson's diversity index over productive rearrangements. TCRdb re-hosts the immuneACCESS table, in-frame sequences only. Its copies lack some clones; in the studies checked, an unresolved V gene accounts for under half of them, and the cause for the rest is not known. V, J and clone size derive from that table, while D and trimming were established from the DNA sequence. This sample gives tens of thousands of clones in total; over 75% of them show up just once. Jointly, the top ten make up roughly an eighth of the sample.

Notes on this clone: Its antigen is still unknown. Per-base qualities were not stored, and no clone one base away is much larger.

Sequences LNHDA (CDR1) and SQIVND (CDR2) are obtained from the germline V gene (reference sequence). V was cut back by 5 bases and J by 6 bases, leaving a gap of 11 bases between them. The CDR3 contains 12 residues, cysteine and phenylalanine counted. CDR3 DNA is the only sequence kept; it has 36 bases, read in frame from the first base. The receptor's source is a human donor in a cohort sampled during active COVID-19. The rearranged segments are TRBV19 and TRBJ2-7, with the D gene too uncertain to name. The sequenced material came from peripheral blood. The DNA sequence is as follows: TGTGCCAGTAGTGCAGGCCGGTTCGAGCAGTACTTC. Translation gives CASSAGRFEQYF. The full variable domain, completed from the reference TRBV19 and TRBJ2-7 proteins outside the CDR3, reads DGGITQSPKYLFRKEGQNVTLSCEQNLNHDAMYWYRQDPGQGLRLIYYSQIVNDFQKGDIAEGYSVSREKKESFPLTVTSAQKNPTAFYLCASSAGRFEQYFGPGTRLTVT.